This is a list of T cell receptor beta chains from one sample in a study of T cell responses to AZD1222 COVID-19 vaccine. The data were produced by immunoSEQ multiplex PCR, yet TCRdb's version contains in-frame clones alone and is incomplete. The table lists about 110,000 clones, about nine tenths of them singletons. Sequencing was performed on peripheral blood, taken on day 0 of AZD1222 vaccination. These receptors were taken from an adult in good health. The CDR3 runs from the conserved cysteine through the conserved F or W. D genes are given only for firm matches. The size entry is marked missing in some rows and otherwise reads once, few, many or a size class.

clone_size	v_call	d_call	j_call	cdr3_nt	cdr3_aa
NA	TRBV18	TRBD1	TRBJ2-3	TGTGCCAGCTCACCGACAGGGCCAGATACGCAGTATTTT	CASSPTGPDTQYF
few	TRBV7-2	NA	TRBJ1-6	TGTGCCAGCAGCATACAAACGGGCGCGACTCTTAATTCACCCCTCCACTTT	CASSIQTGATLNSPLHF
NA	TRBV5-1	NA	TRBJ1-2	TGCGCCAGCAGCTTGGGGGGGCCCGGACATGGCTACACCTTC	CASSLGGPGHGYTF
NA	TRBV24-1	TRBD2	TRBJ2-5	TGTGCCACCAGTGATCCAACTAGCGGGGGGGCAAAGACCCAGTACTTC	CATSDPTSGGAKTQYF
NA	TRBV10-3	NA	TRBJ1-1	TGTGCCAGCGGAGGGGGGTACACTGAAGCTTTCTTT	CASGGGYTEAFF
NA	TRBV30	NA	TRBJ2-7	TGTGCCTGGAGGGCGGGACAGCAAGTCTCCTACGAGCAGTACTTC	CAWRAGQQVSYEQYF
NA	TRBV6-1	NA	TRBJ2-5	TGTGCCAGCAGTGAAGGGGTTCGGGTGACAGGCCAAGAGACCCAGTACTTC	CASSEGVRVTGQETQYF
NA	TRBV5-1	NA	TRBJ2-3	TGCGCCAGCAGCTTTTCGGGAGTGGGCACAGATACGCAGTATTTT	CASSFSGVGTDTQYF
NA	TRBV5-1	NA	TRBJ1-3	TGCGCCAGCAGCTCCGGCGCCTCTGGAAACACCATATATTTT	CASSSGASGNTIYF
NA	TRBV4-2	NA	TRBJ2-7	TGTGCCAGCAGCCAAGATGCCACCTTCGGACGTTACGAGCAGTACTTC	CASSQDATFGRYEQYF
NA	TRBV5-6	TRBD1	TRBJ1-6	TGTGCCAGCAGCTTTGACAGGGGTAATTCACCCCTCCACTTT	CASSFDRGNSPLHF
NA	TRBV10-2	NA	TRBJ2-7	TGCGCCAGCCGAAGTCACGAGCAGTACTTC	CASRSHEQYF
NA	TRBV5-4	NA	TRBJ2-3	TGTGCCAGCAGCAATACTAGCACAGATACGCAGTATTTT	CASSNTSTDTQYF
NA	TRBV19	TRBD2	TRBJ2-1	TGTGCCAGTAGACTCGGCGGGAGCTACAATGAGCAGTTCTTC	CASRLGGSYNEQFF
NA	TRBV28	NA	TRBJ1-3	TGTGCCAGCAGTTTGGTAGACGGCTCTGGAAACACCATATATTTT	CASSLVDGSGNTIYF